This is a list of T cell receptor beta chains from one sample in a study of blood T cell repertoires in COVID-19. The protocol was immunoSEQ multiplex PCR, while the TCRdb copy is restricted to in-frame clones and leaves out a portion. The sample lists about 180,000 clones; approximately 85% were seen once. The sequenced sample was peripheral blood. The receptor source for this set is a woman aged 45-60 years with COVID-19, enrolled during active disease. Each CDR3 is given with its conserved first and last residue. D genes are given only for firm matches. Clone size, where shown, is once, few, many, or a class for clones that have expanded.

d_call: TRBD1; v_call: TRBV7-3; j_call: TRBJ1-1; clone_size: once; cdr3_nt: TGTGCCAGCAGCCTGATGGGACAGGGGATAAACACTGAAGCTTTCTTT; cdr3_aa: CASSLMGQGINTEAFF
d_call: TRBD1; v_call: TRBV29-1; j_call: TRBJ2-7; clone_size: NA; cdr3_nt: TGCAGCGTCCAAGACAGGGTAGGATCCTACGAGCAGTACTTC; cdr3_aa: CSVQDRVGSYEQYF
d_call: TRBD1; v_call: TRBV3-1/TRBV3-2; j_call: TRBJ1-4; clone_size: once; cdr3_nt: TGTGCCAGCAGCCACCCCTACAGGGGAGACGAAAAACTGTTTTTT; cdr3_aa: CASSHPYRGDEKLFF
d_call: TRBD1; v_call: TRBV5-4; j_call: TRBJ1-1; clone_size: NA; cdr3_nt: TGTGCCAGCAGCATCGGACAGGGAACTGAAGCTTTCTTT; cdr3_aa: CASSIGQGTEAFF
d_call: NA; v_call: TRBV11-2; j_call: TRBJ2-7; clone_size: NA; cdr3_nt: TGTGCCAGCAGCTTTCTCTACGAGCAGTACTTC; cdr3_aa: CASSFLYEQYF
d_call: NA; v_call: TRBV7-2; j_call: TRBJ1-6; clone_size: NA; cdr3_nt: TGTGCCAGCAGCCCCGAGGTTAATTCACCCCTCCACTTT; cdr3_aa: CASSPEVNSPLHF
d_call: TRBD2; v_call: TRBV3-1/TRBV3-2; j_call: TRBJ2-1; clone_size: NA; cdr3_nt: TGTGCCAGCAGCCAAGCCCCGGGGGTTTCGGCGGGGGGGTCCTACAATGAGCAGTTCTTC; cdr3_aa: CASSQAPGVSAGGSYNEQFF
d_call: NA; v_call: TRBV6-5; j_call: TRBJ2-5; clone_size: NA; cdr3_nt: TGTGCCAGTATGGGCAGTCTACAAGAGACCCAGTACTTC; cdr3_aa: CASMGSLQETQYF
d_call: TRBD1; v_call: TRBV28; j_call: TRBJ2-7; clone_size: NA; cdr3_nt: TGTGCCAGCAGCCTGGGACAGACCTACGAGCAGTACTTC; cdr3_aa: CASSLGQTYEQYF
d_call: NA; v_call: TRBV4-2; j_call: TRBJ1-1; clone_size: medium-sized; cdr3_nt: TGTGCCAGCAGCCAAGATCGGGGAAGGACTGAAGCTTTCTTT; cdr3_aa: CASSQDRGRTEAFF
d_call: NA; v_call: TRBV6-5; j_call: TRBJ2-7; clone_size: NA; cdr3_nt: TGTGCCAGCAGTAACTTCCAGGGGAACTACGAGCAGTACTTC; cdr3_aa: CASSNFQGNYEQYF
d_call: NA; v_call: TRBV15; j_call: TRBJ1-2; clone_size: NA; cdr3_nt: TGTGCCACCAGCAGTAGGCAGGGAATGCACACCTTC; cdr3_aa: CATSSRQGMHTF
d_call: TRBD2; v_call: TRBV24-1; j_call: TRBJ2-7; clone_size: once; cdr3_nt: TGTGCCACCTCTAGCGGGCCGAGGGGAAAGGCCTACGAGCAGTACTTC; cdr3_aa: CATSSGPRGKAYEQYF
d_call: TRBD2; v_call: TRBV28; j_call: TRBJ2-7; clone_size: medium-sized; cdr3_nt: TGTGCCAGCAGCAAAAGGACTAGCGGGGGGCAAAACGAGCAGTACTTC; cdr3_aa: CASSKRTSGGQNEQYF
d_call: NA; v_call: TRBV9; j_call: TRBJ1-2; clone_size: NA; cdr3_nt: TGTGCCAGCAGCGTAGGCACAGCTAACTATGGCTACACCTTC; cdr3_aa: CASSVGTANYGYTF
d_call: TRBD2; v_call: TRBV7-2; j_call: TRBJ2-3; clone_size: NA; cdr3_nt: TGTGCCAGCAGCTTACGGCTAGCGGGGGGAGATACGCAGTATTTT; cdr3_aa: CASSLRLAGGDTQYF
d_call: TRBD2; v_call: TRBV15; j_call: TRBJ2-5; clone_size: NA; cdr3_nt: TGTGCCACCAAGCCTACTAGCGGAGAAGAGACCCAGTACTTC; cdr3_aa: CATKPTSGEETQYF
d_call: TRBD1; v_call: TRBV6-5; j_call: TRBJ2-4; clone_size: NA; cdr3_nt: TGTGCCAGCAGTCAACAGGGGTCCCTCCGAAGGATTCAGTACTTC; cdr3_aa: CASSQQGSLRRIQYF
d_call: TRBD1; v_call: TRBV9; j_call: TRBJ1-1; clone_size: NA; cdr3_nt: TGTGCCAGCAGCATAACGACAGGGTTTGGCACTGAAGCTTTCTTT; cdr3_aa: CASSITTGFGTEAFF
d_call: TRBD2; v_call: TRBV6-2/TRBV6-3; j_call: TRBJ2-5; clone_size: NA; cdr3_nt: TGTGCCAGCAGTTACGAAGCGGGGGGGACGGAGACCCAGTACTTC; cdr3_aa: CASSYEAGGTETQYF
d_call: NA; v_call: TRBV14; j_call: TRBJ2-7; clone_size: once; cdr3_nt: TGTGCCAGCAGCCAGAGCTCCTACGAGCAGTACTTC; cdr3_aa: CASSQSSYEQYF
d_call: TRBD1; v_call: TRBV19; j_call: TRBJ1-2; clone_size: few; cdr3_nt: TGTGCCAGTAGTATAGGTACAGGGGTCGACTATGGCTACACCTTC; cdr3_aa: CASSIGTGVDYGYTF
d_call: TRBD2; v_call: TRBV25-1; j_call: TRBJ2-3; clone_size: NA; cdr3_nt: TGTGCCAGCAGTAGAGCGGGGGGGTTTACCACAGATACGCAGTATTTT; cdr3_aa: CASSRAGGFTTDTQYF
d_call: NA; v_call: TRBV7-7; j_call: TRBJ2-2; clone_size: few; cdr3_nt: TGTGCCAGCAGCTTAGGCCTGGCGGACGGGGAGCTGTTTTTT; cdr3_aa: CASSLGLADGELFF
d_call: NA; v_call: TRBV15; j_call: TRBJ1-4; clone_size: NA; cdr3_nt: TGTGCCACCAGTACCGGGTCAGGGCCTAATGAAAAACTGTTTTTT; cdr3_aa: CATSTGSGPNEKLFF
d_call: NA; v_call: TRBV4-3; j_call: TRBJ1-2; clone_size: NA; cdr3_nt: TGCGCCAGCAGCCAAGCTACTGGGGGCGGCTATGGCTACACCTTC; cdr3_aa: CASSQATGGGYGYTF
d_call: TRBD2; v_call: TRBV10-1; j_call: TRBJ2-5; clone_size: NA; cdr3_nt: TGCGCCAGCAGTGAGTCGATAATAGCGGGGGGTATGAAAGAGACCCAGTACTTC; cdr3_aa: CASSESIIAGGMKETQYF
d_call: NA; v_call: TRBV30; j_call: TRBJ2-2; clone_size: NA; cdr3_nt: TGTGCCTGGAACTCCGGGACCGGGGAGCTGTTTTTT; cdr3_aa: CAWNSGTGELFF
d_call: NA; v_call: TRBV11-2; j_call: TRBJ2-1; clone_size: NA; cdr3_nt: TGTGCCAGCAGCTTACTCAGAGGCTACAATGAGCAGTTCTTC; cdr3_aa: CASSLLRGYNEQFF
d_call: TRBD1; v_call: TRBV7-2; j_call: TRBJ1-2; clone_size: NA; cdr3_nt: TGTGCCAGCAGCGCAGACAGGGAGAACTATGGCTACACCTTC; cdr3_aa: CASSADRENYGYTF
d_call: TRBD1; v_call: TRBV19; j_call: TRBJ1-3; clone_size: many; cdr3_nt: TGTGCCAGTAGTCCGAGGCCGGGACAGGGAAACACCATATATTTT; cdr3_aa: CASSPRPGQGNTIYF
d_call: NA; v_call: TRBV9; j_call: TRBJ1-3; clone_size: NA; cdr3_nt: TGTGCCAGCAGCGCCCGACACGACTCTGGAAACACCATATATTTT; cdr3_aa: CASSARHDSGNTIYF
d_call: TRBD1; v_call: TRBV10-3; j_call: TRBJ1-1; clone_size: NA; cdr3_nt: TGTGCCATCAGTCCCCGGGACAGGAACACTGAAGCTTTCTTT; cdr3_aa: CAISPRDRNTEAFF
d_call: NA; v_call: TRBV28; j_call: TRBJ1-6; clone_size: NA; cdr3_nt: TGTGCCAGCAGTATGCGAGGGAGGGATAATTCACCCCTCCACTTT; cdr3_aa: CASSMRGRDNSPLHF
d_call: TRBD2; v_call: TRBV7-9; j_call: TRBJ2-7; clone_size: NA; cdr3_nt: TGTGCCAGCAGCTCTTGGGCGGGGGGTACCTACGAGCAGTACTTC; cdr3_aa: CASSSWAGGTYEQYF
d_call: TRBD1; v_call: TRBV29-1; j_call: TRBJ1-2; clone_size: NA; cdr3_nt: TGCAGCGTTGGGGGGACAGTGAACTATGGCTACACCTTC; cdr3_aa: CSVGGTVNYGYTF
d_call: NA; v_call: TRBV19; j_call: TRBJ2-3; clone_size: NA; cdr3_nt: TGTGCCAGTAGTATAGTGTTGCGCCCAGATACGCAGTATTTT; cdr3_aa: CASSIVLRPDTQYF
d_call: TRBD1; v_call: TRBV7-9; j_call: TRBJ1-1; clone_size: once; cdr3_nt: TGTGCCAGCAGCTTAAGTGGGACAGGGAGAGGAACTGAAGCTTTCTTT; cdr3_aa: CASSLSGTGRGTEAFF
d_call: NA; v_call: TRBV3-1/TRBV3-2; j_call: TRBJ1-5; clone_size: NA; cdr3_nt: TGTGCCAGCAGCCAAGGAGAACAGCCCCAGCATTTT; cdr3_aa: CASSQGEQPQHF
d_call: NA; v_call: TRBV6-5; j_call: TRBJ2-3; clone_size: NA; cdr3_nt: TGTGCCAGCAGTTATGGGCCCTGGGGCACGGATACGCAGTATTTT; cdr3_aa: CASSYGPWGTDTQYF
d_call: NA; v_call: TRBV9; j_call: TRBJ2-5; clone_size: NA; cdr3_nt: TGTGCCAGCAGCCCAGTACCTCAAGAGACCCAGTACTTC; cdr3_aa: CASSPVPQETQYF
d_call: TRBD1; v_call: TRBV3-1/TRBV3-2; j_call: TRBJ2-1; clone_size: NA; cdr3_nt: TGTGCCAGCAGCCAAGAGGGACAGGGGGCCTACAATGAGCAGTTCTTC; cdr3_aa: CASSQEGQGAYNEQFF
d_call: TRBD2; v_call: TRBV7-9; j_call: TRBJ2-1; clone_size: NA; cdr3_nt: TGTGCCAGCAGCTTAAAGGGACTAGTTGGTAATGAGCAGTTCTTC; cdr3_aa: CASSLKGLVGNEQFF
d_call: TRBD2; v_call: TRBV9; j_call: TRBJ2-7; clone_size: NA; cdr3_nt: TGTGCCAGCAGCGGGGGGACTAGCCAATACGAGCAGTACTTC; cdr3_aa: CASSGGTSQYEQYF
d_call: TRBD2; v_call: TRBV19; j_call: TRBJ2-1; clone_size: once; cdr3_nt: TGTGCCACCAAGACTAGCGGGGGGGCTTATGAGCAGTTCTTC; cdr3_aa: CATKTSGGAYEQFF
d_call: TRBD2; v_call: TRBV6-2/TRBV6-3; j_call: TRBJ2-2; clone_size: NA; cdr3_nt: TGTGCCAGCAGTTACGTCGGGGGGACCACCGGGGAGCTGTTTTTT; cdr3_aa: CASSYVGGTTGELFF
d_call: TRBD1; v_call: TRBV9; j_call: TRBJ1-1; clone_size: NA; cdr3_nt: TGTGCCAGCAGCCCTTCCGGGACAGAAAACACTGAAGCTTTCTTT; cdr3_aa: CASSPSGTENTEAFF
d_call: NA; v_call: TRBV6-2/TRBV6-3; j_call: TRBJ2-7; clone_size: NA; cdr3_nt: TGTGCCAGCAGCCTAACAGATCCCTACGAGCAGTACTTC; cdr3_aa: CASSLTDPYEQYF
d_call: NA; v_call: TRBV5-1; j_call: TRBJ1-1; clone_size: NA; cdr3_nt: TGCGCCAGCAGCTTAAACCGACTCAGGAACACTGAAGCTTTCTTT; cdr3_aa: CASSLNRLRNTEAFF
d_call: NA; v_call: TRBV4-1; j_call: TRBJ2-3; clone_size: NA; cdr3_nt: TGCGCCAGCAGCCAATTCATGACTAGCACAGATACGCAGTATTTT; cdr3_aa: CASSQFMTSTDTQYF
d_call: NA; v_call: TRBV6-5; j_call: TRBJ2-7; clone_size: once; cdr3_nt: TGTGCCAGCAGCCACAAAACTAGTATCCAGTACTTC; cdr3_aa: CASSHKTSIQYF
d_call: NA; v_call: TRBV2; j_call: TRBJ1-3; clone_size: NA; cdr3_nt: TGTGCCAGCAGGGATACAGGGAACTCTGGAAACACCATATATTTT; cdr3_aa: CASRDTGNSGNTIYF
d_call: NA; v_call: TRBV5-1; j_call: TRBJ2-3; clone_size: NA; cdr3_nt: TGCGCCAGCAGCTCTATCCCTGGTTCAGATACGCAGTATTTT; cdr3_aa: CASSSIPGSDTQYF
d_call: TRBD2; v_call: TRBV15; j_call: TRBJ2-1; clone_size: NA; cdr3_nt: TGTGCCACCAGCAGAGGGGATAGCGGGAAAGGCAATGAGCAGTTCTTC; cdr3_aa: CATSRGDSGKGNEQFF
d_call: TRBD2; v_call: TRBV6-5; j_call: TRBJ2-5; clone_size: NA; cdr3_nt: TGTGCCAGCAGAGGGACTAGTGGGGAGACCCAGTACTTC; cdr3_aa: CASRGTSGETQYF
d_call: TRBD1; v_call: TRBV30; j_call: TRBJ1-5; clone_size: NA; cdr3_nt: TGTGCCTGGAGTGTGGACAGGGGTAATCAGCCCCAGCATTTT; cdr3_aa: CAWSVDRGNQPQHF
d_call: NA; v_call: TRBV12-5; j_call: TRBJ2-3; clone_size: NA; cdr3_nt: TGTGCTAGTGCCATAGCGGCTAGCACAGATACGCAGTATTTT; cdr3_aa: CASAIAASTDTQYF
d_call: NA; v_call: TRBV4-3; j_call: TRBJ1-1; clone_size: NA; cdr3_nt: TGCGCCAGCAGCCAAAGAAGGGGTGGGACTGAAGCTTTCTTT; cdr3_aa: CASSQRRGGTEAFF
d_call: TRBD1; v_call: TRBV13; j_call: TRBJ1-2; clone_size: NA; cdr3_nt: TGTGCCAGCAGCTTAGGCCTAAATTGGGACAGGTCTTTTGGCTACACCTTC; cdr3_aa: CASSLGLNWDRSFGYTF